Sequencing of this TCR beta chain was carried out in a study of T cell responses to AZD1222 COVID-19 vaccine. The CDR3 sequence is 11 residues long. V lost 7 bases and J 4 bases, leaving 7 bases between the germline ends. The germline V gene encodes CDR1 MNHEY and CDR2 SVGAGI. Sequencing was performed with immunoSEQ multiplex PCR; in TCRdb, only in-frame clones are kept and a portion is missing. Here the sample spans about 140,000 clones, approximately 95% being singletons. In regard to this clone: The antigen remains unidentified.

Findings and caveats of the study: It should be noted that donors were predominantly white British and more often female, and clonal diversity was possibly underestimated. A reported finding is that nearly half of spike-specific TCRs target unmutated variant regions.

The chain employs TRBV6-5 and TRBJ1-2; D gene unclear. This clonotype originated in an adult who received the AZD1222 COVID-19 vaccine. The sequencing here drew on peripheral blood, taken 28 days after the second AZD1222 dose. CDR3 in amino acids: CASIGFYGYTF. The DNA for the CDR3 is TGTGCCAGCATCGGCTTCTATGGCTACACCTTC.